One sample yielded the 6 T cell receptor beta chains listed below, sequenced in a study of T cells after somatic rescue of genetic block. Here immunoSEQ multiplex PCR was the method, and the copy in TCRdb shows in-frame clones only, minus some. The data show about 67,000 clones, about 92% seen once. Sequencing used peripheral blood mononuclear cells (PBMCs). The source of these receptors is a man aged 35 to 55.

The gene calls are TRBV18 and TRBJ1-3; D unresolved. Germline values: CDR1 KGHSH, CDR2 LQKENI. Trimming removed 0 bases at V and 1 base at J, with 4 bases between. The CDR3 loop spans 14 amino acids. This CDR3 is CASSPPGSGNTIYF. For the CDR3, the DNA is TGTGCCAGCTCACCACCGGGATCTGGAAACACCATATATTTT.

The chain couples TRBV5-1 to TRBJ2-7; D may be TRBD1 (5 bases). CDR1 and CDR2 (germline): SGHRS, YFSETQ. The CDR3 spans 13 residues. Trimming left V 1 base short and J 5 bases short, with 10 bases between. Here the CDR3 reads CASSLPGFDEQYF. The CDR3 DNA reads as TGCGCCAGCAGCTTGCCAGGGTTCGACGAGCAGTACTTC.

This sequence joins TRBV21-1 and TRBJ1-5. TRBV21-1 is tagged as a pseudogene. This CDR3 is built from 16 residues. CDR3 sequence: CASSIRPGTVNQPQHF. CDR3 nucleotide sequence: TGTGCCAGCAGCATCCGGCCCGGGACCGTTAATCAGCCCCAGCATTTT.

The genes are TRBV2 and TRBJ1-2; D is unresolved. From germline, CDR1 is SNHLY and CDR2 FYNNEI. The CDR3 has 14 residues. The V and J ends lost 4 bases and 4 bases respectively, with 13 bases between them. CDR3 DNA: TGTGCCAGCAGTGGGGCCAGAACCCTCTATGGCTACACCTTC. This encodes CASSGARTLYGYTF.

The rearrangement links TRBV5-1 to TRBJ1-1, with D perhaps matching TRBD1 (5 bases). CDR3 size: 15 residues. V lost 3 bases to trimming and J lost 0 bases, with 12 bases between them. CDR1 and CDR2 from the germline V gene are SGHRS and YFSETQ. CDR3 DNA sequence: TGCGCCAGCAGCTCGGGACGTACAATGAACACTGAAGCTTTCTTT. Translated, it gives CASSSGRTMNTEAFF.

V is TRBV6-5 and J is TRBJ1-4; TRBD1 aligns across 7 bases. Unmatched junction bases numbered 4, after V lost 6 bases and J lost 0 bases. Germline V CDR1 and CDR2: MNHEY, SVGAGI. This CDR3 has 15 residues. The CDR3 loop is CASSQTGTTNEKLFF. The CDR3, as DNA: TGTGCCAGCAGCCAGACAGGGACAACTAATGAAAAACTGTTTTTT.